Detailed here is one TCR beta chain. The antigen is undetermined. MiXCR was run by TCRdb on the 5' RACE reads, yielding one entry per CDR3 protein. The sample has 200,000 to 300,000 distinct CDR3 sequences, 6.9% seen once. This CDR3 region has 15 residues. V lost 0 bases, J lost 3 bases, and 13 bases lay in between. Germline values: CDR1 SGHRS, CDR2 YFSETQ. The data stem from a study of T cells after yellow fever vaccination. Findings and caveats of the study: Among primary-vaccination clones, most reappeared after the booster, at almost 98% for CD4 and roughly 88% for CD8. Contamination of FACS-sorted repertoires by abundant clonotypes from the bulk population could occur. Across the CD4 and CD8 compartments, a small share of clonotypes was present in both.

The material was CD4+ T cells sorted from PBMCs, obtained 15 days after the yellow fever booster vaccination. This receptor was taken from a man aged 30 to 45 who received the YFV17D yellow fever vaccine. The rearrangement uses TRBV5-1 and TRBJ2-7, with unresolved D. The CDR3 sequence: CASSLASVRNYEQYF. In DNA, the CDR3 is TGCGCCAGCAGCTTGGCCTCCGTCAGGAACTACGAGCAGTACTTC.